The clone carrying this TCR beta chain was detected a few times. This record comes from a study of response to subunit inactivated influenza vaccine. One entry per CDR3 protein, called by TCRdb with MiXCR from the RT-PCR reads. There are around 790,000 distinct CDR3 sequences in the sample; approximately 21% occur only once, and about 10% lies in the top ten. The V gene's germline CDR1 is LNHNV and CDR2 YYDKDF (reference sequence). This CDR3 spans 15 amino acids. The V and J ends lost 1 base and 3 bases, in that order; junction bases with no gene match: 6. This chain connects TRBV15 to TRBJ2-7; 7 bases agree with TRBD1. This receptor was identified in a man aged 50-59 years who received an inactivated influenza vaccine. The source was PBMCs from blood, collected more than 4 days after vaccination. The CDR3 nucleotides are TGTGCCACCAGCAGAGGGGACAGAGGTTTCTACGAGCAGTACTTC. It yields the protein CATSRGDRGFYEQYF.